This passage covers 6 T cell receptor beta chains from one sample sequenced in a study of regulatory T cells in long-lasting Graves disease. HTBI primers from iRepertoire and Arm-PCR of CDR3 regions yielded the TCR beta libraries. MiXCR, applied by TCRdb to the multiplex PCR reads, yields one record per CDR3 protein. The sample records fewer than 350,000 distinct CDR3 sequences, under 20% being singletons. Indicated time point: newly diagnosed GD, antithyroid drugs for less than 3 months. There was RNA extracted from PBMCs, and the TCR library was made from it. The specimen comprised peripheral blood mononuclear cells (PBMCs), sampled at new diagnosis, from a patient treated with antithyroid drugs. These receptors were collected from a female donor with Graves disease.

As concerns this clonotype: A much larger clone lies a single base off, so this may be a read error. This rearrangement joins TRBV20-1 to TRBJ1-5; no clear D. V was trimmed by 6 bases and J by 2 bases, leaving 20 bases between them. From germline, CDR1 is DFQATT and CDR2 SNEGSKA (reference sequence). The CDR3 is 16 residues long. The CDR3: CSAQFGVGSGNQPQHF. CDR3 DNA: TGCAGTGCCCAGTTTGGGGTCGGGTCTGGCAATCAGCCCCAGCATTTT.

The chain carries TRBV27 and TRBJ2-7; 7 nucleotides line up with TRBD1. Germline loops: CDR1 MNHEY, CDR2 SMNVEV (reference sequence). The CDR3 has 13 residues. The J segment lost 5 bases and the V segment lost 3 bases, leaving 4 bases of the junction unmatched. CDR3 protein: CASSFYRGDEQYF. The CDR3 DNA is TGTGCCAGCAGTTTCTACAGGGGCGACGAGCAGTACTTC.

The table lists this clonotype with many counts. The chain links TRBV19 to TRBJ1-6, with 7 bases matching TRBD1. The length of the CDR3 is 15 residues. V lost 6 bases to trimming and J lost 3 bases; unmatched junction nucleotides: 5. Germline V gene lookup returns CDR1 LNHDA and CDR2 SQIVND (reference sequence). In DNA, the CDR3 is TGTGCCAGTAGGGGACAGTCCATCTATAATTCACCCCTCCACTTT. Its translation is CASRGQSIYNSPLHF.

This clonotype was counted many times. The CDR3 reads CASSFGQEETQYF. The CDR3 DNA is TGTGCCAGCAGTTTCGGGCAGGAAGAGACCCAGTACTTC. The chain is built from TRBV12-3 or TRBV12-4 and TRBJ2-5; D is undetermined. V was clipped by 3 bases and J by 3 bases, with 8 bases between them. The CDR3 totals 13 residues.

The table lists this clonotype with many counts. V and J are TRBV12-3 or TRBV12-4 and TRBJ2-3, with 8 bases identical to TRBD1. The CDR3 runs to 15 residues. Unmatched junction bases numbered 6, after V lost 4 bases and J lost 3 bases. DNA of the CDR3: TGTGCCAGCAGTTCGGACAGGGCGTCAACAGATACGCAGTATTTT. It specifies CASSSDRASTDTQYF.

This clonotype was counted at least ten times. This rearrangement joins TRBV9 to TRBJ2-7, with D perhaps matching TRBD1 (7 bases). The ends were cut back, 3 bases at V and 0 bases at J, with 13 bases in the middle. The germline CDR1 and CDR2 sequences are SGDLS and YYNGEE. This CDR3 is built from 15 residues. The CDR3 DNA reads TGTGCCAGCAGCGGGGGGGACAGTAGCTCCTACGAGCAGTACTTC. It encodes CASSGGDSSSYEQYF.